This T cell receptor (beta chain) was sequenced during a study of vaccination effects on CD4 cells after COVID-19. Across the study: The second dose preceded post-vaccine samples by a median of 72 days. Study-level results: Marked clonal contraction of infection- and vaccine-induced clones was seen late after vaccination.

Comments on this clone: Its antigen is unidentified.

The assay was immunoSEQ multiplex PCR, and TCRdb's table has in-frame clones only and misses some. The sample has about 57,000 clones, around 73% seen once. It was after around eleven days of culture that CD4+ T cells were isolated. Two-dose vaccination with either BNT162b2 or mRNA-1273 was given to the participants. This receptor was obtained from a human donor who received a COVID-19 vaccine. This material consisted of CD4+ T cells from PBMCs cultured without peptide, taken after COVID-19 vaccination.

The CDR3 nucleotides read TGTGCCATCAGGGCCGACTCTGGCTCCTACAATGAGCAGTTCTTC. Translated: CAIRADSGSYNEQFF. V gene TRBV10-3 combines with J gene TRBJ2-1; D remains ambiguous. Trimming removed 6 bases at V and 0 bases at J, with 12 bases between. The CDR3 consists of 15 residues. Germline V gene sequence: CDR1 ENHRY, CDR2 SYGVKD.